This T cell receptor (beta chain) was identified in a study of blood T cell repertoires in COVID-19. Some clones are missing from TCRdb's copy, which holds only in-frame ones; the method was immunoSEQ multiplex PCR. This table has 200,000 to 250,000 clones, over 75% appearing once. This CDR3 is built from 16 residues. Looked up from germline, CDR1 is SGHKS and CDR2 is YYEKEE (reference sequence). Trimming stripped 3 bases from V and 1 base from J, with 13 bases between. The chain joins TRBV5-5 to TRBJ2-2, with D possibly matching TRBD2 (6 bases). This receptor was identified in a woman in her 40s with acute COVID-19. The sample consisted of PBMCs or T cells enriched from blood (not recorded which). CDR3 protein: CASSWGVTLNTGELFF. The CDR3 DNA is TGTGCCAGCAGCTGGGGGGTGACACTGAACACCGGGGAGCTGTTTTTT.